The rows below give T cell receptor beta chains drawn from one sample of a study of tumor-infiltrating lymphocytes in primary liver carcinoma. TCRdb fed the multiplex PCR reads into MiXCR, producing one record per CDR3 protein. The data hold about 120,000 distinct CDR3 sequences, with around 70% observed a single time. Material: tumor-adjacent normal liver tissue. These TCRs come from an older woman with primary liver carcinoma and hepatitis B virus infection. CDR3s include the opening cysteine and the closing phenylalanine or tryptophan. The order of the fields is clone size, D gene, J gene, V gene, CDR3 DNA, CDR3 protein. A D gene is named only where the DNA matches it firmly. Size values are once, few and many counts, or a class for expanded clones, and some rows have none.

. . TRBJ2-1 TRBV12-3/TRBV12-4 . CTSSLYVGSGSDEHFF
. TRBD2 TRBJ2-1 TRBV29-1 TGCGGCGTTAGGGCGGGAGGCAATGAGCGGTTCTTC CGVRAGGNERFF
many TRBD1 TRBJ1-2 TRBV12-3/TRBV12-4 TGTGCCAGCAGCCTCACCGGGACAGGGGTCCTCTACACCTTC CASSLTGTGVLYTF
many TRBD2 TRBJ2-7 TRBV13 TGTGCCAGCAGACGGAACCCCGCGGGAGGGGAGCAGTACTTC CASRRNPAGGEQYF
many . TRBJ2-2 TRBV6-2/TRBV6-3 TGTGCCAGCAGTTATATAGGGGACACCGGGGAGCTGTTTTTT CASSYIGDTGELFF
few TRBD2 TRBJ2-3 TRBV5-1 TGTGCCAGCAGCCCGACTAGCGTGATCATCGATACCCAGTATTTT CASSPTSVIIDTQYF
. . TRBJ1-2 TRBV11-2 TGTGCCAGCAGACCAAGGTGGGAGAGGCGTAATAACTATGGCTACACCTTC CASRPRWERRNNYGYTF
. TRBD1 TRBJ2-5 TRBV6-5 TGTGCCGGCAATTCGGGGACAGTTCACGGGGCCCAGTACTTC CAGNSGTVHGAQYF
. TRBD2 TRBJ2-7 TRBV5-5 TGTGCCAGCAGCTTAGGACATTCCGGGGACTACGAGCAGTATTTC CASSLGHSGDYEQYF
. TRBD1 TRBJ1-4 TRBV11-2 TGTGACAGCAGCCTGGATAGGGGGCCTGAAAAACTGTTTTTT CDSSLDRGPEKLFF
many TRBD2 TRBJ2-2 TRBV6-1 TGTGCCAGCAGTGAAGCGAGGACTAGCGGGGGGGCCCTCGCTCGGGGGACCGGGGAGCTGTTTTTT CASSEARTSGGALARGTGELFF
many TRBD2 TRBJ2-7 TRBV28 TGTGCCAGCAGTGACCCTAGCGGGAGGAGGTACGAGCAGTACTTC CASSDPSGRRYEQYF
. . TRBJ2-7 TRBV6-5 TGTGCCAGCAGTTCTAGTGGGGTAAACTACGAGCAGTACTTC CASSSSGVNYEQYF
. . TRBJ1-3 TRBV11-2 TGTGCCAGCAGCCCGGTGACAGCCCTCTATTTT CASSPVTALYF
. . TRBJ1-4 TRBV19 TGTGCCAGTACCCCGGAGCCAAGTAATGAAAAACTGTTTTTT CASTPEPSNEKLFF
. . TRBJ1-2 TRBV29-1 TGCAGCGTCGACGACGGGACTGGGGCGGGAGGCTACACCTTC CSVDDGTGAGGYTF
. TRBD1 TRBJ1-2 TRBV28 TGTGCCAGCACTTTAGGGAGGGGGCACTTCTATGGTTACACCTTC CASTLGRGHFYGYTF
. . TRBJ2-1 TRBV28 TGTGCCAGCACCGCAGGGATTGAGTTCTACGATGAGCAGTTCTTC CASTAGIEFYDEQFF
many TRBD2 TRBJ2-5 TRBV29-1 TGCAGCGTTGAACAAATAGCGGGGGAGACCCAGTACTTC CSVEQIAGETQYF
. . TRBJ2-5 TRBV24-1 TGTGCCGCCAGTGACCCGTACCAAGAGACCCAGTACTTC CAASDPYQETQYF
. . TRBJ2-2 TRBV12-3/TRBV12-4 TGTGCCAGCACCCAAAAGGAGTTCGAGGATACAGGGGAGCTGTTTTTT CASTQKEFEDTGELFF
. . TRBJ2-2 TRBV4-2 TGTACCAGCAGCCAAGATGTAGCAGCCACCGGGGAGCTGTTTTTT CTSSQDVAATGELFF
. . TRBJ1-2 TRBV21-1 TGTGCCAGCAGCAAAGTGGCGGGGGCCCCTAATGGCTACACCTTC CASSKVAGAPNGYTF
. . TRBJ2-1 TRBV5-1 TGCGCCAGCGGCTTGACAGGCGGCAGGGGTGCCTACAATGAGCAGTTCTTC CASGLTGGRGAYNEQFF
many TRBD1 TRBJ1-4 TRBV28 TGTGCCAGCAGTTCTCCCAGGGGGCGGACTAATGAAAAACTGTTTTTT CASSSPRGRTNEKLFF
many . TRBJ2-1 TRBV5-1 TGCGCCAGCAGCTTGGGACTGACTGGAAATGAGCAGTTCTTC CASSLGLTGNEQFF
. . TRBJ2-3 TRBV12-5 TGTGCTAGTGGCCCGGGAACATCACCGCTGGCAAATACGCAGTATTTT CASGPGTSPLANTQYF